A single sample gave rise to the 22 T cell receptor beta chains below, sequenced in a study of shared clonotypes between healthy human individuals. Assay used: immunoSEQ multiplex PCR; TCRdb lists only in-frame clones, some missing. The sample yields 2 million to 2.5 million clones, roughly 92% seen once. Input material: naive CD4+ T cells from PBMCs. Sample subset: CD45RA+ positively selected. Every receptor here comes from a man aged 18-30 years in good health. Some clones in this sample may be carry-over from other donors' samples.

This chain uses TRBV7-8 with TRBJ1-1, with D perhaps TRBD1 (6 bases). CDR3 size: 15 residues. CDR1 and CDR2 from the germline V gene are SGHVS and FQNEAQ. With 6 bases removed from V and 2 bases from J, the gap between germline ends came to 16 bases. As DNA, the CDR3 is TGTGCCAGCAGGCCAACCTCAGGGGTTAACACTGAAGCTTTCTTT. Residues: CASRPTSGVNTEAFF.

This chain uses TRBV9 with TRBJ2-7; TRBD2 agrees at 9 bases. The V gene's germline CDR1 is SGDLS and CDR2 YYNGEE. After removal of 0 bases from V and 5 bases from J, the junction contained 6 bases not matched to a gene. The CDR3 sequence is 15 residues long. The CDR3 coding sequence is TGTGCCAGCAGCGTAGCCCTAGCGGGAATTCACGAGCAGTACTTC. Encoded protein: CASSVALAGIHEQYF.

The V and J genes are TRBV7-9 and TRBJ2-4; the D call may be TRBD1 or TRBD2 (6 bases each). Germline CDR1 SEHNR, CDR2 FQNEAQ (reference sequence). The CDR3 extends over 16 amino acids. V was clipped by 1 base and J by 0 bases, with 10 bases between them. As DNA, the CDR3 is TGTGCCAGCAGCTTAGTCGGGGGCCTAGCCAAAAACATTCAGTACTTC. Its translation: CASSLVGGLAKNIQYF.

This clone has more than one count but fewer than ten. This rearrangement joins TRBV2 to TRBJ2-2; D tentatively reads TRBD1 or TRBD2 (5 bases each). The V end lost 1 base, the J end lost 4 bases, and 13 bases lay between the germline ends. Germline values: CDR1 SNHLY, CDR2 FYNNEI. The CDR3 length is 16 residues. DNA for the CDR3: TGTGCCAGCAGTGAAGGGGGCGCGGGTACCACCGGGGAGCTGTTTTTT. It yields the protein CASSEGGAGTTGELFF.

The chain employs TRBV9 and TRBJ2-1; possible D gene TRBD2, 5 bases. The CDR3 covers 13 residues. CDR1 and CDR2 (germline): SGDLS, YYNGEE. V gave up 0 bases and J gave up 10 bases, with 11 bases separating them. The CDR3 reads CASSVALGGEQFF. The CDR3 DNA reads as TGTGCCAGCAGCGTAGCACTAGGTGGGGAGCAGTTCTTC.

The chain employs TRBV28 and TRBJ1-5; tentative D call: TRBD1 (6 bases). Per germline, CDR1 MDHEN and CDR2 SYDVKM. The CDR3 extends over 17 amino acids. V dropped 5 bases and J dropped 0 bases, with 17 bases sitting between them. The CDR3 nucleotides read TGTGCCAGCAGTCCACCCAGGACAGTAGCTAGCAATCAGCCCCAGCATTTT. Amino acid sequence: CASSPPRTVASNQPQHF.

The chain employs TRBV4-1 and TRBJ2-3; TRBD2 agrees at 9 bases. The length of the CDR3 is 18 residues. Germline V lookup: CDR1 MGHRA, CDR2 YSYEKL. Unmatched junction bases numbered 15, after V lost 0 bases and J lost 8 bases. The CDR3 DNA sequence: TGCGCCAGCAGCCAAGATTCCCCATCCGGCGGGAGGGCACGTACGCAGTATTTT. As protein: CASSQDSPSGGRARTQYF.

The chain employs TRBV7-9 and TRBJ1-5; 7 nucleotides match TRBD1. J lost 6 bases, V lost 5 bases, and 13 bases had no gene match. Germline V CDR1 and CDR2: SEHNR, FQNEAQ (reference sequence). This CDR3 is 16 amino acids long. The CDR3 loop reads CASSPTGGTGVQPQHF. The CDR3 DNA is TGTGCCAGCAGCCCGACGGGAGGAACAGGGGTTCAGCCCCAGCATTTT.

A remark on this clone: This CDR3 is also generated by other DNA sequences in the sample. CDR3 coding DNA: TGTGCCAGCAGTGAACAGGGGCTTAGCTACGAGCAGTACTTC. It translates to CASSEQGLSYEQYF. The rearrangement uses TRBV2 and TRBJ2-7, with a possible D match to TRBD1 (6 bases). With 2 bases removed from V and 3 bases from J, the gap between germline ends came to 11 bases. This CDR3 contains 14 residues. The germline V gene has CDR1 SNHLY and CDR2 FYNNEI. The full variable domain, in which reference TRBV2 and TRBJ2-7 provide the parts outside the CDR3, is EPEVTQTPSHQVTQMGQEVILRCVPISNHLYFYWYRQILGQKVEFLVSFYNNEISEKSEIFDDQFSVERPDGSNFTLKIRSTKLEDSAMYFCASSEQGLSYEQYFGPGTRLTVT.

The genes are TRBV30 and TRBJ1-2; TRBD1 might be the D (5 bases). Per germline, CDR1 GTSNPN and CDR2 SVGIG (reference sequence). The CDR3 has 12 residues. The V end was cut by 1 base, the J end by 6 bases, with 9 bases between. CDR3: CAWSDPGDGYTF. In nucleotides, the CDR3 is TGTGCCTGGAGTGACCCGGGGGATGGCTACACCTTC.

V and J are TRBV6-1 and TRBJ2-2, with a weak D call TRBD1 (6 bases). The CDR3 loop spans 14 amino acids. V shed 4 bases and J shed 3 bases, with 9 bases lying between them. Germline-derived CDR1 and CDR2 are MNHNS and SASEGT. The CDR3 reads CASSGRTDTGELFF. The CDR3 bases are TGTGCCAGCAGTGGCCGGACAGACACCGGGGAGCTGTTTTTT.

In the case of this clone: Other DNA sequences from this sample encode an identical CDR3 as well. J is TRBJ1-2 and V is TRBV9; D is unclear. The CDR3 has 11 residues. Germline assignment: CDR1 SGDLS and CDR2 YYNGEE. The germline V and J ends were trimmed by 0 bases and 8 bases, with 5 bases remaining between them. The CDR3 nucleotides read TGTGCCAGCAGCGTAGGAGGAGGCTACACCTTC. Protein product: CASSVGGGYTF.

There are a few counts of this clone. The identical CDR3 is also encoded by other nucleotide sequences in the sample. The chain uses TRBV7-9 and TRBJ1-2; D is unclear. V was pared by 1 base and J by 3 bases, with 6 bases between. The CDR3 length is 13 residues. Germline V lookup: CDR1 SEHNR, CDR2 FQNEAQ (reference sequence). CDR3 DNA sequence: TGTGCCAGCAGCTTAGGGAGGGACTATGGCTACACCTTC. Translating gives CASSLGRDYGYTF.

V is TRBV30 and J is TRBJ2-7; D may be TRBD1 (6 bases). The germline V and J ends were trimmed by 2 bases and 2 bases, with 10 bases remaining between them. The CDR3 is 13 residues long. Germline values: CDR1 GTSNPN, CDR2 SVGIG (reference sequence). CDR3 amino acids: CAWSLGAPYEQYF. In nucleotides, the CDR3 is TGTGCCTGGAGTTTGGGGGCACCCTACGAGCAGTACTTC.

The gene calls are TRBV30 and TRBJ1-4; 7 nucleotides match TRBD1. Germline loops: CDR1 GTSNPN, CDR2 SVGIG (reference sequence). Germline trimming cut 4 bases from V and 7 bases from J; bases unmatched to any gene: 15. CDR3 length equals 16 residues. The CDR3 DNA reads as TGTGCCTGGAAGATTGGCAGGGGGGGTCCGAGTGAAAAACTGTTTTTT. This codes for CAWKIGRGGPSEKLFF.

V usage is TRBV27 and J usage is TRBJ1-4, with D possibly being TRBD1 (6 bases). This CDR3 comprises 15 residues. Trimming removed 4 bases at V and 7 bases at J, with 16 bases between. Germline V gives CDR1 MNHEY, CDR2 SMNVEV (reference sequence). Here the CDR3 DNA reads TGTGCCAGCAGTTCAATGGACAGTTCGGGTGAAAAACTGTTTTTT. Translating gives CASSSMDSSGEKLFF.

J is TRBJ2-3 and V is TRBV6-4, with a possible D match to TRBD2 (6 bases). The CDR3 totals 16 residues. Trimming pared 0 bases from V and 1 base from J, leaving 11 bases between. In germline, CDR1 is MRHNA, CDR2 SNTAGT. The CDR3 loop reads CASSDSSGLGTDTQYF. CDR3 DNA sequence: TGTGCCAGCAGTGACTCCTCGGGACTCGGCACAGATACGCAGTATTTT.

The rearrangement links TRBV5-1 to TRBJ1-2, with D maybe TRBD1 (5 bases). The germline CDR1 and CDR2 sequences are SGHRS and YFSETQ. The CDR3 has 15 amino acids. Trimming shortened V by 0 bases and J by 3 bases, and 12 bases separated the two germline ends. CDR3 residues: CASSLARGEYYGYTF. In nucleotides, the CDR3 is TGCGCCAGCAGCTTGGCCCGAGGGGAATACTATGGCTACACCTTC.

The CDR3 sequence is CASSAGQGGQETQYF. CDR3 sequence (DNA): TGTGCCAGCAGCGCGGGACAGGGGGGACAAGAGACCCAGTACTTC. This chain links TRBV9 with TRBJ2-5; 11 bases fit TRBD1. V shed 3 bases and J 2 bases; nucleotides not matched to a gene: 3. The CDR3 has 15 residues. Germline V gene lookup returns CDR1 SGDLS and CDR2 YYNGEE.

The gene calls are TRBV18 and TRBJ2-3; maybe TRBD2 (5 bases). CDR3 size: 15 residues. CDR1 KGHSH and CDR2 LQKENI come from the germline V gene. The V gene lost 0 bases and the J gene lost 5 bases, with 12 bases spanning the gap. The chain's CDR3 is CASSPPMDGKDTQYF. CDR3 in DNA: TGTGCCAGCTCACCACCTATGGACGGGAAAGATACGCAGTATTTT.

The chain joins TRBV2 to TRBJ2-5; no clear D gene. The CDR3 has 15 amino acids. The germline gives CDR1 SNHLY, CDR2 FYNNEI. The V end was cut by 1 base, the J end by 0 bases, with 9 bases between. Written as DNA, the CDR3 is TGTGCCAGCAGTGAAGATGCAGGATACCAAGAGACCCAGTACTTC. Encoded protein: CASSEDAGYQETQYF.

About this clone itself: The same CDR3 is also encoded by other DNA sequences in this sample. The genes are TRBV28 and TRBJ1-1; 10 bases fit TRBD1. J lost 1 base, V lost 3 bases, and 2 bases had no gene match. Germline V gene sequence: CDR1 MDHEN, CDR2 SYDVKM. The CDR3 loop spans 15 amino acids. CDR3 in DNA: TGTGCCAGCAGTTTGTGGACAGGGGGGAACACTGAAGCTTTCTTT. This codes for CASSLWTGGNTEAFF.